A single sample gave rise to the 16 T cell receptor beta chains below, sequenced in a study of blood T cells in healthy people across ages. Next came a second PCR, run for about 7 to 12 cycles, which used a sample-barcoded 5' primer along with a J-beta primer mix. In TCRdb, the 5' RACE reads were re-called with MiXCR into one record per CDR3 protein. The profile covers some 670,000 distinct CDR3 sequences, with 40% to 65% appearing a single time and roughly 12% taken by the ten largest. The sample comprised blood. The receptors were gathered from a woman of 80 years or more in good health.

On this clonotype: A read error may explain this, as a much larger clone is one base away. This chain joins TRBV29-1 and TRBJ2-1; TRBD1 aligns across 9 bases. The CDR3 is 14 amino acids. CDR1 and CDR2 (germline): SQVTM, ANQGSEA. V was pared by 3 bases and J by 13 bases, with 13 bases of the junction left unmatched. The chain's CDR3 is CSVDRTGDGETQFF. CDR3 nucleotides: TGCAGCGTTGACCGGACAGGGGATGGAGAGACCCAGTTCTTC.

This chain uses TRBV12-3 or TRBV12-4 with TRBJ2-3; TRBD2 matches at 7 bases. The CDR3 is 16 amino acids. The ends lost 1 base at V and 6 bases at J; junction bases unmatched: 10. CDR3 in amino acids: CASSLDNLAGRDTQYF. The CDR3 region has the DNA TGTGCCAGCAGTTTAGATAACCTAGCCGGGAGGGATACGCAGTATTTT.

On this clonotype: A much bigger clone sits one base away, suggesting this may be a read error. J is TRBJ2-5 and V is TRBV4-1; D not resolved. This CDR3 is 14 amino acids long. From germline, CDR1 is MGHRA and CDR2 YSYEKL. The CDR3 region is CASRQGPQPGEQYF. The CDR3 coding sequence is TGCGCCAGCAGGCAAGGACCCCAACCAGGAGAGCAGTACTTC.

CDR3 residues: CATATGRENIQYF. The DNA for the CDR3 is TGTGCCACCGCCACGGGACGCGAAAACATTCAGTACTTC. The chain couples TRBV15 to TRBJ2-4; D may match TRBD1 or TRBD2 (5 bases each). The CDR3 spans 13 residues. Trimming pared 8 bases from V and 5 bases from J, leaving 13 bases between. Germline-derived CDR1 and CDR2 are LNHNV and YYDKDF (reference sequence).

The chain combines TRBV3-1 with TRBJ2-2, with no clear D. Per germline, CDR1 LGHDT and CDR2 YNNKEL (reference sequence). Trimming removed 4 bases at V and 9 bases at J, with 12 bases between. The CDR3 has 13 residues. CDR3 region: CASSLPPPRELFF. The CDR3, as DNA: TGTGCCAGCAGCCTGCCGCCGCCCCGGGAGCTGTTTTTT.

This clonotype occurred many times. V is TRBV12-3 or TRBV12-4 and J is TRBJ2-1; D is undetermined. There are 15 residues in the CDR3. Trimming cost V 4 bases and J 1 base, with 11 bases left between them. Written as DNA, the CDR3 is TGTGCCAGCAGTTCACCTATGGGATCCTACAATGAGCAGTTCTTC. This translates into CASSSPMGSYNEQFF.

This clonotype was counted ten times or more. The CDR3 DNA sequence: TGCAGTGCTAGAAGTATTAACAGGAATGAGCAGTTCTTC. This gives the protein CSARSINRNEQFF. This sequence joins TRBV20-1 and TRBJ2-1, with D possibly matching TRBD1 (5 bases). The germline V gene encodes CDR1 DFQATT and CDR2 SNEGSKA (reference sequence). Trimming stripped 2 bases from V and 7 bases from J, with 12 bases between. This CDR3 region has 13 residues.

The chain has TRBV15 and TRBJ2-4; no clear D gene. Trimming removed 0 bases at V and 4 bases at J, with 10 bases between. Germline loops: CDR1 LNHNV, CDR2 YYDKDF (reference sequence). The CDR3 runs to 15 residues. The chain's CDR3 is CATSRDMAVKNIQYF. The CDR3 DNA is TGTGCCACCAGCAGAGATATGGCGGTTAAAAACATTCAGTACTTC.

About this clonotype itself: A single base separates this from a much larger clone, so it may be a read error. The V call is TRBV6-2 or TRBV6-3, the J call TRBJ1-1, with no clear D. Trimming removed 6 bases at V and 6 bases at J, with 8 bases between. CDR1 MNHEY and CDR2 SVGEGT come from the germline V gene. CDR3 length: 11 residues. CDR3 region: CASRAYAEAFF. The CDR3, as DNA: TGTGCCAGCAGAGCCTACGCTGAAGCTTTCTTT.

This rearrangement joins TRBV27 to TRBJ2-5; 8 nucleotides match TRBD2. Germline CDR1 reads MNHEY; CDR2 reads SMNVEV (reference sequence). The J segment lost 11 bases and the V segment lost 0 bases, leaving 5 bases of the junction unmatched. The length of the CDR3 is 13 residues. The CDR3, as DNA: TGTGCCAGCAGTTTATCCTACGGGACTAGTCAGTACTTC. This sequence encodes CASSLSYGTSQYF.

The rearrangement uses TRBV28 and TRBJ2-1; TRBD2 matches at 10 bases. After removal of 3 bases from V and 4 bases from J, the junction contained 9 bases not matched to a gene. Germline V lookup: CDR1 MDHEN, CDR2 SYDVKM. This CDR3 has 17 residues. The CDR3 nucleotides are TGTGCCAGCAGTTTCCACCCTAGCGGGGGAATTTACAATGAGCAGTTCTTC. It translates to CASSFHPSGGIYNEQFF. Using reference TRBV28 and TRBJ2-1 for the parts outside the CDR3, the full variable domain is DVKVTQSSRYLVKRTGEKVFLECVQDMDHENMFWYRQDPGLGLRLIYFSYDVKMKEKGDIPEGYSVSREKKERFSLILESASTNQTSMYLCASSFHPSGGIYNEQFFGPGTRLTVL.

V is TRBV29-1 and J is TRBJ2-7, with D unclear. The J call may be mistaken, given a closer DNA end match to TRBJ2-5. CDR1 and CDR2 (germline): SQVTM, ANQGSEA. The length of the CDR3 is 13 residues. The CDR3 sequence is CSVEGAIGETQYF. The DNA of the CDR3 is TGCAGCGTTGAAGGGGCTATAGGAGAGACCCAGTACTTC.

A remark on this clonotype: A read error may explain this, as a much larger clone is one base away. This sequence joins TRBV5-1 and TRBJ2-1; 7 nucleotides align to TRBD2. CDR3 size: 15 residues. Germline V gene lookup returns CDR1 SGHRS and CDR2 YFSETQ. Trimming took 1 base from V and 10 from J; bases not matched to a gene: 11. Here the CDR3 reads CASSLSLAATYEQFF. The CDR3, as DNA: TGCGCCAGCAGCTTGAGTCTAGCGGCAACCTACGAGCAGTTCTTC.

The V call is TRBV29-1, the J call TRBJ1-4, with 7 bases matching TRBD1. Trimming took 2 bases from V and 4 from J; bases not matched to a gene: 10. This CDR3 is built from 16 residues. Germline CDR1 and CDR2: SQVTM and ANQGSEA. Here the CDR3 reads CSVEREETGINEKLFF. CDR3 nucleotide sequence: TGCAGCGTTGAAAGGGAGGAGACAGGGATTAATGAAAAACTGTTTTTT.

The rearrangement links TRBV11-2 to TRBJ2-1; 8 positions agree with TRBD1. Losses at the gene ends were 5 bases for V and 12 bases for J; bases not matched to a gene: 18. The germline CDR1 and CDR2 sequences are SGHAT and FQNNGV. This CDR3 contains 16 residues. The CDR3 DNA reads TGTGCCAGCAGCGCAGTCTTGCAGGGGGCCCCAGTTGGGCAGTTCTTC. It codes for CASSAVLQGAPVGQFF.

This chain connects TRBV29-1 to TRBJ2-5; D possibly corresponds to TRBD1 (5 bases). CDR3 length: 12 amino acids. The germline V and J ends were trimmed by 4 bases and 0 bases, with 6 bases remaining between them. Germline values: CDR1 SQVTM, CDR2 ANQGSEA. CDR3 loop: CSVGQHQETQYF. CDR3 bases: TGCAGCGTTGGACAGCACCAAGAGACCCAGTACTTC.